This T cell receptor beta chain was identified in a study of OX40 agonist ivuxolimab in advanced cancers. Study-wide background: Among those enrolled, mean age was approximately 62 years (range 23 to 79) and roughly 84% were male. General observations from the study: In the 0.1-3.0 mg/kg groups, partial responders showed among the lowest expansion.

Patients were ruled out by autoimmune disease history or systemic immunosuppression. For this clone: Its antigen is currently unknown.

Trimming left V 5 bases short and J 1 base short, with 14 bases between. Looked up from germline, CDR1 is SGHVS and CDR2 is FNYEAQ. The CDR3 spans 15 residues. Profiling relied on immunoSEQ multiplex PCR, and the TCRdb table lists in-frame clones only, not all of them. Of around 21,000 clones in the sample, approximately 83% were seen once. The chain joins TRBV7-6 to TRBJ1-1; D remains unclear. Sequences were derived from CD4+ or CD8+ T cells sorted from blood, sampled in a trial of the OX40 agonist ivuxolimab. The clonotype originates from an adult with an advanced solid tumor such as melanoma, head and neck, liver or kidney cancer. DNA of the CDR3: TGTGCCAGCAGCCCAATCCCCACGGGGAACACTGAAGCTTTCTTT. Translating it yields CASSPIPTGNTEAFF.